Shown below are 24 T cell receptor beta chains from a single sample sequenced in a study of a mutant IDH1 vaccine in newly diagnosed glioma. Sequencing was performed with immunoSEQ multiplex PCR; in TCRdb, only in-frame clones are kept and a portion is missing. The table has about 50,000 clones, roughly 90% seen once. The sample's time point: baseline, week 1 (first vaccination visit). The treatment denotes: pre-vaccination baseline after standard-of-care therapy. This specimen was PBMCs, taken from a glioma patient treated with radiotherapy, temozolomide or both. The receptors derive from a man aged 35 to 55 with glioma.

The chain joins TRBV27 to TRBJ2-7; D tentatively fits TRBD1 or TRBD2 (6 bases each). The CDR3 extends over 14 amino acids. From germline, CDR1 is MNHEY and CDR2 SMNVEV (reference sequence). The V end lost 0 bases, the J end lost 4 bases, and 10 bases lay between the germline ends. The CDR3 nucleotides read TGTGCCAGCAGTTTATCTGGGGGGCTGTACGAGCAGTACTTC. The encoded protein is CASSLSGGLYEQYF.

The chain employs TRBV5-8 and TRBJ1-1; D is possibly TRBD1 (6 bases). The V gene's germline CDR1 is SGHTS and CDR2 YDEGEE. Between the trimmed V and J ends, which lost 2 bases and 0 bases, there was a span of 14 bases. The length of the CDR3 is 16 residues. CDR3 sequence reads: CASSFSYGTLNTEAFF. The CDR3 nucleotides read TGTGCCAGCAGCTTTTCCTACGGGACACTGAACACTGAAGCTTTCTTT.

The chain recombines TRBV4-1 with TRBJ1-2, with 10 bases identical to TRBD1. With 4 bases clipped from V and 8 bases from J, the junction kept 16 bases outside the gene matches. In germline, CDR1 is MGHRA, CDR2 YSYEKL. The CDR3 is made up of 17 amino acids. CDR3 DNA sequence: TGCGCCAGCAGCCTGGGTATAGGGGACAGGGGCTTTCGAGGCTACACCTTC. Protein sequence: CASSLGIGDRGFRGYTF.

The rearrangement joins TRBV7-9 to TRBJ1-5; D remains ambiguous. The CDR3 is made up of 13 amino acids. Trimming took 3 bases from V and 6 from J, leaving 9 bases between them. Germline loops: CDR1 SEHNR, CDR2 FQNEAQ (reference sequence). CDR3 nucleotide sequence: TGTGCCAGCAGCTTGGCAGGACCTCAGCCCCAGCATTTT. Its translation is CASSLAGPQPQHF. Combining the CDR3 with reference TRBV7-9 and TRBJ1-5 gives the whole variable domain DTGVSQNPRHKITKRGQNVTFRCDPISEHNRLYWYRQTLGQGPEFLTYFQNEAQLEKSRLLSDRFSAERPKGSFSTLEIQRTEQGDSAMYLCASSLAGPQPQHFGDGTRLSIL.

The chain combines TRBV5-5 with TRBJ2-7; D is unclear. CDR3 length: 12 residues. Germline lookup yields CDR1 SGHKS and CDR2 YYEKEE (reference sequence). V was clipped by 5 bases and J by 9 bases, with 15 bases between them. The CDR3 loop is CASSPDVSPQYF. The CDR3 bases are TGTGCCAGCAGTCCGGACGTTTCACCGCAGTACTTC.

The gene calls are TRBV7-3 and TRBJ2-5, with D possibly being TRBD1 (5 bases). Trimming shortened V by 2 bases and J by 4 bases, and 17 bases separated the two germline ends. Germline V gene sequence: CDR1 SGHTA, CDR2 FQGTGA. There are 16 residues in the CDR3. The CDR3: CASSLSAPGQGETQYF. In nucleotides, the CDR3 is TGTGCCAGCAGCTTATCGGCCCCGGGTCAGGGAGAGACCCAGTACTTC.

The J gene is TRBJ2-3, the V gene TRBV6-1; D not certain. The CDR3 extends over 15 amino acids. V was cut by 3 bases and J by 5 bases, with 15 bases left in between. Germline V gives CDR1 MNHNS, CDR2 SASEGT. The CDR3 reads CASSDGQRSLDTQYF. Written as DNA, the CDR3 is TGTGCCAGCAGTGATGGGCAACGGAGTTTAGATACGCAGTATTTT.

The CDR3 coding sequence is TGTGCCAGCCTACATGGCGGCAGCACAGATACGCAGTATTTT. This sequence encodes CASLHGGSTDTQYF. The V gene is TRBV7-9, the J gene TRBJ2-3, with D uncertain. CDR1 SEHNR and CDR2 FQNEAQ come from the germline V gene (reference sequence). Deletions cut 8 bases from V and 0 bases from J, with 12 bases between. This CDR3 is built from 14 residues.

The gene calls are TRBV7-8 and TRBJ1-1, with D tentatively TRBD1 (5 bases). The length of the CDR3 is 16 residues. Germline CDR1 SGHVS, CDR2 FQNEAQ. Trimming stripped 5 bases from V and 5 bases from J, with 21 bases between. Here the CDR3 reads CASSPGRMVRGTEAFF. In DNA, the CDR3 is TGTGCCAGCAGCCCCGGACGGATGGTGCGGGGGACTGAAGCTTTCTTT.

This chain links TRBV5-6 with TRBJ1-3; no firm D call. Trimming removed 2 bases at V and 2 bases at J, with 14 bases between. Germline CDR1 and CDR2: SGHDT and YYEEEE. The CDR3 length is 16 residues. CDR3 amino acids: CASSFNPGGAGNTIYF. CDR3 DNA sequence: TGTGCCAGCAGCTTCAACCCAGGTGGGGCTGGAAACACCATATATTTT.

CDR3 in DNA: TGTGCCAGTAGTCCCCGACTAGGAAACACCATATATTTT. The encoded protein is CASSPRLGNTIYF. The genes are TRBV19 and TRBJ1-3; the D is unclear. V dropped 5 bases and J dropped 4 bases, with 9 bases sitting between them. This CDR3 region has 13 residues. CDR1 and CDR2 from the germline V gene are LNHDA and SQIVND (reference sequence).

The rearrangement uses TRBV5-1 and TRBJ2-7; weak D call: TRBD1 (6 bases). The CDR3 totals 17 residues. CDR1 is SGHRS and CDR2 is YFSETQ in the germline V gene. The V gene lost 0 bases and the J gene lost 3 bases, with 19 bases spanning the gap. CDR3 sequence: CASSLAPGTTALYEQYF. For the CDR3, the DNA is TGCGCCAGCAGCTTGGCCCCCGGGACAACAGCCCTCTACGAGCAGTACTTC.

The chain combines TRBV4-1 with TRBJ2-7; 8 bases line up with TRBD1. CDR1 is MGHRA and CDR2 is YSYEKL in the germline V gene. Trimming cost V 4 bases and J 1 base; bases outside gene matches: 3. CDR3 length equals 14 residues. CDR3 in amino acids: CASSPGTGSYEQYF. The CDR3 nucleotides are TGCGCCAGCAGCCCCGGGACAGGTTCCTACGAGCAGTACTTC.

This clone was detected once. The chain uses TRBV6-1 and TRBJ2-1, with 15 bases identical to TRBD2. Germline values: CDR1 MNHNS, CDR2 SASEGT. This CDR3 is 13 amino acids long. J lost 9 bases, V lost 7 bases, and 1 base had no gene match. CDR3 DNA sequence: TGTGCCAGCACGGGACTAGCGGGAGGTGAGCAGTTCTTC. It is translated as CASTGLAGGEQFF.

This clone was recorded once. The chain recombines TRBV20-1 with TRBJ2-7; no clear D. V was cut by 6 bases and J by 2 bases, with 8 bases left in between. This CDR3 is built from 11 residues. The V gene's germline CDR1 is DFQATT and CDR2 SNEGSKA (reference sequence). The CDR3 DNA is TGCAGTGCAGCCGAGACCTACGAGCAGTACTTC. Translated: CSAAETYEQYF.

The CDR3 here is CASWGPKNGYEQYF. CDR3 DNA: TGTGCCAGCTGGGGACCGAAGAATGGGTACGAGCAGTACTTC. The V call is TRBV9, the J call TRBJ2-7; D could derive from TRBD1 or TRBD2 (5 bases each). The CDR3 totals 14 residues. Germline loops: CDR1 SGDLS, CDR2 YYNGEE. V was cut by 7 bases and J by 4 bases, with 18 bases left in between.

The chain uses TRBV2 and TRBJ1-5; D possibly corresponds to TRBD1 (5 bases). The CDR3 totals 14 residues. Germline CDR1 reads SNHLY; CDR2 reads FYNNEI. V lost 6 bases to trimming and J lost 1 base, with 10 bases between them. DNA for the CDR3: TGTGCCAGCAGATTGGGGGAAAGCAATCAGCCCCAGCATTTT. This encodes CASRLGESNQPQHF.

The chain couples TRBV7-8 to TRBJ2-7; D remains unclear. This CDR3 is 14 amino acids long. The V end was cut by 4 bases, the J end by 0 bases, with 10 bases between. Germline V gives CDR1 SGHVS, CDR2 FQNEAQ. The CDR3: CASSSEMVSYEQYF. CDR3 bases: TGTGCCAGCAGCTCCGAGATGGTCTCCTACGAGCAGTACTTC.

This clone was seen just once. The chain recombines TRBV15 with TRBJ2-7, with D possibly TRBD2 on 7 matching bases. CDR1 and CDR2 from the germline V gene are LNHNV and YYDKDF (reference sequence). The CDR3 is 16 amino acids. Trimming left V 1 base short and J 4 bases short, with 17 bases between. The CDR3 coding sequence is TGTGCCACCAGCAGAGTAGGGGGAGGGGACTCATACGAGCAGTACTTC. This encodes CATSRVGGGDSYEQYF.

The chain links TRBV2 to TRBJ1-2; D remains ambiguous. The CDR3 spans 11 residues. The V gene lost 3 bases and the J gene lost 12 bases, with 11 bases spanning the gap. The germline V gene has CDR1 SNHLY and CDR2 FYNNEI. CDR3 residues: CASSDRQVDTF. The CDR3 region has the DNA TGTGCCAGCAGTGATCGGCAGGTTGACACCTTC.

The genes are TRBV12-5 and TRBJ2-5, with D perhaps matching TRBD1 or TRBD2 (5 bases each). The germline gives CDR1 LGHNT, CDR2 FRNRAP. Trimming removed 1 base at V and 9 bases at J, with 15 bases between. This CDR3 is built from 14 residues. CDR3 nucleotide sequence: TGTGCTAGTGGTTTGGCGGGACCCACTGGGGCCCAGTACTTC. It specifies CASGLAGPTGAQYF.

The chain uses TRBV29-1 and TRBJ2-5; TRBD1 or TRBD2 may be the D gene (6 bases each). The end of the DNA aligns better with TRBJ2-7, so the J call may be wrong. The CDR3 is 12 amino acids. Germline lookup yields CDR1 SQVTM and CDR2 ANQGSEA. The DNA of the CDR3 is TGCAGCGGGGGGGCATTCTCCTACGAGCAGTACTTC. Its protein product is CSGGAFSYEQYF.

This chain connects TRBV18 to TRBJ2-7; TRBD2 agrees at 8 bases. The CDR3 is made up of 15 amino acids. The germline V gene encodes CDR1 KGHSH and CDR2 LQKENI. V dropped 3 bases and J dropped 2; count of bases not matched to a gene: 6. CDR3 in DNA: TGTGCCAGCTCACCCAGACTAGCGTCAACCTACGAGCAGTACTTC. It specifies CASSPRLASTYEQYF.

This chain joins TRBV5-1 and TRBJ2-7; D is tentatively TRBD1 or TRBD2 (5 bases each). Trimming took 0 bases from V and 7 from J, leaving 14 bases between them. Germline V gene data show CDR1 as SGHRS and CDR2 as YFSETQ. The CDR3 has 14 residues. The CDR3 loop reads CASSLGWGSGEQYF. DNA of the CDR3: TGCGCCAGCAGCTTGGGTTGGGGGTCGGGTGAGCAGTACTTC.